The 32 T cell receptor beta chains below all came from one sample that was sequenced in a study of blood T cell repertoires in COVID-19. The protocol was immunoSEQ multiplex PCR, while the TCRdb copy is restricted to in-frame clones and leaves out a portion. The sample includes roughly 250,000 clones, roughly four fifths of them seen just once. Sequenced sample: PBMCs or T cells enriched from blood (not recorded which). These receptors all come from a woman aged 40 to 50 who had been exposed to COVID-19.

The chain links TRBV27 to TRBJ1-5; the D is unclear. V lost 7 bases and J 5 bases, leaving 9 bases between the germline ends. CDR1 and CDR2 from the germline V gene are MNHEY and SMNVEV (reference sequence). CDR3 length: 12 amino acids. CDR3: CASIKGDQPQHF. CDR3 sequence (DNA): TGTGCCAGCATCAAGGGAGATCAGCCCCAGCATTTT.

This clone has a handful of counts. The V gene is TRBV7-6, the J gene TRBJ2-1; 9 bases are shared with TRBD2. CDR1 and CDR2 (germline): SGHVS, FNYEAQ. The CDR3 loop spans 19 amino acids. J was trimmed by 4 bases and V by 4 bases; bases with no gene match: 17. The CDR3 DNA sequence: TGTGCCAGCAGCTCCCGGGCCAGCGGGGGGATTGGGCGGTACAATGAGCAGTTCTTC. Protein sequence: CASSSRASGGIGRYNEQFF.

This clone appeared once. The J gene is TRBJ2-1, the V gene TRBV6-5; D is perhaps TRBD2 (6 bases). The ends were cut back, 8 bases at V and 7 bases at J, with 15 bases in the middle. Per germline, CDR1 MNHEY and CDR2 SVGAGI. The CDR3 totals 13 residues. CDR3 residues: CASGGTEVNEQFF. The CDR3 bases are TGTGCCAGCGGCGGGACTGAAGTTAATGAGCAGTTCTTC.

The gene calls are TRBV19 and TRBJ1-5, with 12 bases matching TRBD1. The CDR3 has 14 residues. Germline CDR1 is LNHDA and CDR2 is SQIVND (reference sequence). Trimming cost V 6 bases and J 5 bases; bases outside gene matches: 2. DNA for the CDR3: TGTGCCAGTAGAGGGACAGGGGGCCATCAGCCCCAGCATTTT. Amino acid sequence: CASRGTGGHQPQHF.

There are a few counts of this clone. This sequence joins TRBV7-2 and TRBJ1-6; D perhaps matches TRBD1 (6 bases). The CDR3 covers 16 residues. V was pared by 4 bases and J by 5 bases, with 15 bases between. Germline lookup yields CDR1 SGHTA and CDR2 FQGNSA. The CDR3, as DNA: TGTGCCAGCAGCTGGGCTGGGGCAGGGGATAATTCACCCCTCCACTTT. Its translation is CASSWAGAGDNSPLHF.

The chain couples TRBV2 to TRBJ2-1; D gene unclear. Trimming left V 9 bases short and J 4 bases short, with 16 bases between. This CDR3 is built from 14 residues. Germline V gene sequence: CDR1 SNHLY, CDR2 FYNNEI. The CDR3 spells CASAESRQYNEQFF. The CDR3 DNA reads as TGTGCCAGTGCGGAGAGTCGGCAGTACAATGAGCAGTTCTTC.

The rearrangement links TRBV5-1 to TRBJ2-3; TRBD1 is a possible D gene (6 bases). CDR1 and CDR2 from the germline V gene are SGHRS and YFSETQ. The CDR3 has 18 residues. Trimming removed 4 bases from V and 0 bases from J, with 21 bases in between. The CDR3 DNA reads TGCGCCAGCAGCCCGAACAGGGTCAACTCTTACAGCACAGATACGCAGTATTTT. Translation gives CASSPNRVNSYSTDTQYF. Looking up the rest from reference TRBV5-1 and TRBJ2-3 gives the full variable domain: KAGVTQTPRYLIKTRGQQVTLSCSPISGHRSVSWYQQTPGQGLQFLFEYFSETQRNKGNFPGRFSGRQFSNSRSEMNVSTLELGDSALYLCASSPNRVNSYSTDTQYFGPGTRLTVL.

This clone was observed a single time. The chain carries TRBV7-2 and TRBJ1-2; 8 nucleotides agree with TRBD1. J gave up 8 bases and V 1 base, and 9 bases lay outside the gene matches. The CDR3 is 15 amino acids. CDR1 and CDR2 from the germline V gene are SGHTA and FQGNSA. In nucleotides, the CDR3 is TGTGCCAGCAGCTTAGTTGGCAGGGGGCTCAAAGGCTACACCTTC. This encodes CASSLVGRGLKGYTF.

The V and J genes are TRBV15 and TRBJ1-3; D perhaps matches TRBD1 (6 bases). Germline V gene lookup returns CDR1 LNHNV and CDR2 YYDKDF (reference sequence). This CDR3 region has 16 residues. Trimming cost V 1 base and J 4 bases, with 14 bases left between them. The CDR3 sequence is CATSRGGQWSGNTIYF. The CDR3 DNA sequence: TGTGCCACCAGCAGAGGCGGACAGTGGTCCGGAAACACCATATATTTT. The whole variable domain, filled in from reference TRBV15 and TRBJ1-3, reads DAMVIQNPRYQVTQFGKPVTLSCSQTLNHNVMYWYQQKSSQAPKLLFHYYDKDFNNEADTPDNFQSRRPNTSFCFLDIRSPGLGDTAMYLCATSRGGQWSGNTIYFGEGSWLTVV.

The V gene is TRBV19, the J gene TRBJ1-5, with 10 bases matching TRBD1. This CDR3 has 18 amino acids. The junction had 15 bases not matched to a gene; V was cut back by 8 bases and J by 2 bases. Germline-derived CDR1 and CDR2 are LNHDA and SQIVND (reference sequence). CDR3 amino acids: CASGVRPGQGGGNQPQHF. Here the CDR3 DNA reads TGTGCCAGTGGGGTACGTCCTGGACAGGGGGGTGGCAATCAGCCCCAGCATTTT.

Concerning this clone: One end of the junction fails to match germline, which may point to a read error. This chain connects TRBV2 to TRBJ1-2, with no clear D. This CDR3 is built from 13 residues. CDR1 and CDR2 (germline): SNHLY, FYNNEI. CDR3 loop: CAGSEDRGYGYTF. The CDR3 nucleotides are TGTGCCGGCAGTGAAGACCGAGGTTATGGCTACACCTTC.

J is TRBJ2-7 and V is TRBV7-3, with D possibly being TRBD1 (5 bases). The germline V gene encodes CDR1 SGHTA and CDR2 FQGTGA. The CDR3 is made up of 13 amino acids. The V end lost 5 bases, the J end lost 0 bases, and 8 bases lay between the germline ends. The CDR3 here is CASSLQDSYEQYF. DNA of the CDR3: TGTGCCAGCAGCCTACAGGACTCCTACGAGCAGTACTTC.

V is TRBV28 and J is TRBJ1-2, with 7 bases fitting TRBD1. The junction had 18 bases not matched to a gene; V was cut back by 3 bases and J by 8 bases. There are 17 residues in the CDR3. Germline V gene lookup returns CDR1 MDHEN and CDR2 SYDVKM. DNA for the CDR3: TGTGCCAGCAGTTTGGAAGGGGGCCCCTGGTCAAGGGTGGGCTACACCTTC. Translated, it gives CASSLEGGPWSRVGYTF.

The J gene is TRBJ1-6, the V gene TRBV5-8; 7 bases fit TRBD1. The CDR3 sequence is 17 residues long. V dropped 0 bases and J dropped 7; count of bases not matched to a gene: 10. Germline V gives CDR1 SGHTS, CDR2 YDEGEE. CDR3 nucleotides: TGTGCCAGCAGCTTGGGTTTGTGGGGGACAGACAATTCACCCCTCCACTTT. This gives the protein CASSLGLWGTDNSPLHF.

This clone was counted between two and nine times. This sample also contains other DNA sequences that code for the same CDR3. The chain links TRBV7-9 to TRBJ1-1; D gene uncertain. CDR3 length: 13 residues. Germline V gene lookup returns CDR1 SEHNR and CDR2 FQNEAQ (reference sequence). Trimming left V 1 base short and J 3 bases short, with 6 bases between. CDR3: CASSLVVDTEAFF. CDR3 sequence (DNA): TGTGCCAGCAGCTTAGTAGTGGACACTGAAGCTTTCTTT.

The chain joins TRBV2 to TRBJ2-3, with 11 bases aligning to TRBD2. This CDR3 comprises 15 residues. The V gene end was trimmed by 6 bases and the J gene end by 6 bases; junction bases not matched to a gene: 8. In germline, CDR1 is SNHLY, CDR2 FYNNEI. The CDR3 spells CASRGTSGLVDTQYF. In DNA, the CDR3 is TGTGCCAGCAGGGGGACTAGCGGACTCGTGGATACGCAGTATTTT.

V and J are TRBV2 and TRBJ1-2; no firm D call. Trimming took 2 bases from V and 1 from J, leaving 5 bases between them. The CDR3 sequence is 13 residues long. Germline loops: CDR1 SNHLY, CDR2 FYNNEI. The CDR3 region is CASSEQINYGYTF. The CDR3 nucleotides are TGTGCCAGCAGTGAACAGATTAACTATGGCTACACCTTC.

This clone was seen ten or more times. The chain combines TRBV11-1 with TRBJ2-2, with D perhaps matching TRBD1 (6 bases). Trimming left V 5 bases short and J 7 bases short, with 14 bases between. Germline V CDR1 and CDR2: SGHAT, FQDESV (reference sequence). The CDR3 is 14 amino acids. The chain's CDR3 is CASSPQGSVGELFF. Here the CDR3 DNA reads TGTGCCAGCAGCCCCCAGGGGAGCGTCGGGGAGCTGTTTTTT.

This sequence joins TRBV3-1 (or the pseudogene TRBV3-2) and TRBJ2-2; 9 positions match TRBD2. Trimming at V came to 4 bases and at J to 1 base, leaving 1 base not matched to a gene. Germline CDR1 reads LGHDT; CDR2 reads YNNKEL (reference sequence). This CDR3 is 15 amino acids long. CDR3 sequence (DNA): TGTGCCAGCAGCCTACTAGCGGGGAACACCGGGGAGCTGTTTTTT. Amino acid sequence: CASSLLAGNTGELFF.

The chain employs TRBV9 and TRBJ1-3; 7 bases map to TRBD1. Germline V lookup: CDR1 SGDLS, CDR2 YYNGEE. The CDR3 covers 18 residues. V trimming: 2 bases; J trimming: 0 bases; junction bases outside the gene matches: 11. This CDR3 reads CASSVGDSSPVSGNTIYF. The DNA of the CDR3 is TGTGCCAGCAGCGTCGGGGACAGCTCTCCCGTCTCTGGAAACACCATATATTTT.

This clone appeared a few times. The chain employs TRBV9 and TRBJ2-2; 7 positions agree with TRBD1. The V segment lost 2 bases and the J segment 2 bases; nucleotides outside the gene matches: 6. This CDR3 spans 16 amino acids. The germline V gene has CDR1 SGDLS and CDR2 YYNGEE. The CDR3 protein is CASSVIPGGNTGELFF. Written as DNA, the CDR3 is TGTGCCAGCAGCGTCATTCCAGGGGGTAACACCGGGGAGCTGTTTTTT.

The chain couples TRBV28 to TRBJ2-6; D perhaps matches TRBD1 (6 bases). Trimming pared 1 base from V and 0 bases from J, leaving 22 bases between. The CDR3 sequence is 21 residues long. CDR1 and CDR2 (germline): MDHEN, SYDVKM. The DNA of the CDR3 is TGTGCCAGCAGTTTATATACCGTGGACAGCCTCCCCAGCTCTGGGGCCAACGTCCTGACTTTC. Residues: CASSLYTVDSLPSSGANVLTF.

The V and J genes are TRBV12-5 and TRBJ2-3; D is undetermined. This CDR3 contains 12 residues. CDR1 LGHNT and CDR2 FRNRAP come from the germline V gene. V was shortened by 5 bases and J by 2 bases, with 5 bases between the two germline ends. The DNA for the CDR3 is TGTGCTAGTGGTGTCAACACAGATACGCAGTATTTT. Amino acids: CASGVNTDTQYF. Complete variable domain (other parts from reference TRBV12-5 and TRBJ2-3): DARVTQTPRHKVTEMGQEVTMRCQPILGHNTVFWYRQTMMQGLELLAYFRNRAPLDDSGMPKDRFSAEMPDATLATLKIQPSEPRDSAVYFCASGVNTDTQYFGPGTRLTVL.

The chain joins TRBV9 to TRBJ1-1; D may be TRBD1 (6 bases). Trimming stripped 4 bases from V and 3 bases from J, with 7 bases between. CDR3 size: 12 residues. Germline CDR1 and CDR2: SGDLS and YYNGEE. CDR3 in amino acids: CASSSGDTEAFF. CDR3 nucleotides: TGTGCCAGCAGCTCAGGGGACACTGAAGCTTTCTTT.

This chain links TRBV5-1 with TRBJ1-1; TRBD1 matches 12 bases. The V and J ends lost 4 bases and 4 bases, in that order; junction bases with no gene match: 5. The CDR3 has 15 residues. Germline-derived CDR1 and CDR2 are SGHRS and YFSETQ. CDR3 residues: CASSPGQGAFTEAFF. The CDR3 DNA follows: TGCGCCAGCAGCCCGGGACAGGGGGCTTTCACTGAAGCTTTCTTT.

J is TRBJ1-1 and V is TRBV6-5; tentative D call: TRBD1 (6 bases). V dropped 2 bases and J dropped 8 bases, with 12 bases sitting between them. The germline V gene has CDR1 MNHEY and CDR2 SVGAGI. CDR3 size: 13 residues. CDR3 amino acids: CASSYKTTGEAFF. The CDR3 bases are TGTGCCAGCAGTTACAAAACTACAGGGGAAGCTTTCTTT.

The chain has TRBV28 and TRBJ1-3; D gene uncertain. Germline CDR1 and CDR2: MDHEN and SYDVKM. The CDR3 has 14 amino acids. Trimming took 5 bases from V and 0 from J, leaving 8 bases between them. The CDR3: CASSGPGSGNTIYF. CDR3 sequence (DNA): TGTGCCAGCAGTGGTCCGGGCTCTGGAAACACCATATATTTT. Combining the CDR3 with reference TRBV28 and TRBJ1-3 gives the whole variable domain DVKVTQSSRYLVKRTGEKVFLECVQDMDHENMFWYRQDPGLGLRLIYFSYDVKMKEKGDIPEGYSVSREKKERFSLILESASTNQTSMYLCASSGPGSGNTIYFGEGSWLTVV.

The V gene is TRBV6-2 or TRBV6-3, the J gene TRBJ2-1, with D tentatively TRBD2 (5 bases). The germline V gene has CDR1 MNHEY and CDR2 SVGEGT. The CDR3 loop spans 14 amino acids. Deletions cut 2 bases from V and 8 bases from J, with 13 bases between. CDR3: CASSYGAEVDEQFF. Written as DNA, the CDR3 is TGTGCCAGCAGTTACGGAGCGGAAGTGGATGAGCAGTTCTTC.

The CDR3 sequence: CASSEGFGGKEQYF. Here the CDR3 DNA reads TGCGCCAGCAGTGAGGGGTTCGGGGGGAAAGAGCAGTACTTC. The chain joins TRBV10-2 to TRBJ2-7, with 7 positions matching TRBD2. Trimming removed 2 bases from V and 7 bases from J; junction bases left unmatched: 8. This CDR3 region has 14 residues. Germline CDR1 and CDR2: WSHSY and SAAADI.

This clone was seen more than once but under ten times. The chain uses TRBV7-9 and TRBJ1-4; no firm D call. V lost 1 base, J lost 7 bases, and 13 bases lay in between. CDR3 length equals 15 residues. In germline, CDR1 is SEHNR, CDR2 FQNEAQ (reference sequence). DNA for the CDR3: TGTGCCAGCAGCTTAGGAGGTCCGGAGGGTGAAAAACTGTTTTTT. Translated, it gives CASSLGGPEGEKLFF. Looking up the rest from reference TRBV7-9 and TRBJ1-4 gives the full variable domain: DTGVSQNPRHKITKRGQNVTFRCDPISEHNRLYWYRQTLGQGPEFLTYFQNEAQLEKSRLLSDRFSAERPKGSFSTLEIQRTEQGDSAMYLCASSLGGPEGEKLFFGSGTQLSVL.

The table lists this clone with a count of one. The chain combines TRBV7-2 with TRBJ2-3; perhaps TRBD2 as D (5 bases). CDR1 is SGHTA, CDR2 FQGNSA, per germline. The CDR3 is 16 amino acids. Trimming removed 1 base at V and 1 base at J, with 12 bases between. CDR3 sequence: CASSLDPRGGTDTQYF. DNA of the CDR3: TGTGCCAGCAGCTTAGATCCCCGGGGAGGCACAGATACGCAGTATTTT.

A few counts support this clone. CDR3 loop: CASSIQGSSNQPQHF. The CDR3 nucleotides are TGTGCCAGCAGTATACAGGGAAGTAGCAATCAGCCCCAGCATTTT. The V and J genes are TRBV28 and TRBJ1-5, with D possibly TRBD1 on 6 matching bases. Trimming left V 5 bases short and J 0 bases short, with 11 bases between. Germline V gene sequence: CDR1 MDHEN, CDR2 SYDVKM. The CDR3 totals 15 residues. The full variable domain, completed using reference TRBV28 and TRBJ1-5, is DVKVTQSSRYLVKRTGEKVFLECVQDMDHENMFWYRQDPGLGLRLIYFSYDVKMKEKGDIPEGYSVSREKKERFSLILESASTNQTSMYLCASSIQGSSNQPQHFGDGTRLSIL.